A single count supports the clone carrying this TCR beta chain. Its antigen is not known. This specimen comes from a study of cytomegalovirus exposure and HLA in healthy donors. Points from the study as a whole: Presence/absence comparisons presumed near-even sequencing depth among donors. Researchers reported in a later analysis that a missense DCLRE1C variant was tied to TCR beta V- and J-gene trimming.

Donors had nominal health at sampling but likely had unrecorded immune exposures. CDR1 is ENHRY and CDR2 is SYGVKD in the germline V gene. The CDR3 runs 13 residues. V trimming: 4 bases; J trimming: 3 bases; junction bases outside the gene matches: 3. Both 60 Vbeta primers and 13 Jbeta primers went into the PCR. Some clones are missing from TCRdb's copy, which holds only in-frame ones; the method was immunoSEQ multiplex PCR. The sample lists about 160,000 clones; approximately 80% were seen once. The sample consisted of PBMCs. This chain connects TRBV10-3 to TRBJ2-7; 7 bases line up with TRBD2. This TCR came from a man aged 50-60 years in good health and CMV-seropositive. The CDR3 reads CAISGGGGYEQYF. CDR3 nucleotides: TGTGCCATCAGTGGCGGGGGTGGCTACGAGCAGTACTTC.